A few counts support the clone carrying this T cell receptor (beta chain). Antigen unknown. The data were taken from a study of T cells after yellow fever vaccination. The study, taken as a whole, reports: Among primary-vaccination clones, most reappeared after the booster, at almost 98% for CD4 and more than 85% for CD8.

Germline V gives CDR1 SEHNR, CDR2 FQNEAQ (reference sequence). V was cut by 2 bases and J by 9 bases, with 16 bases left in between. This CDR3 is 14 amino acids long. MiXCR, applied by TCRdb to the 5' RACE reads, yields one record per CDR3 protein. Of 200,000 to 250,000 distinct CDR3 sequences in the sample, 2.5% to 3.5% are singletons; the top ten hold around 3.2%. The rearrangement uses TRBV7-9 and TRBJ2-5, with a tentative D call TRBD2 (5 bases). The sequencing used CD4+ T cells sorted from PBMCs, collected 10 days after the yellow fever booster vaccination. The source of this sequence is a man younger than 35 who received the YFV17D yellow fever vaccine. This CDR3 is CASSLSSLPGAQYF. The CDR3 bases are TGTGCCAGCAGCTTATCTTCCTTACCCGGGGCCCAGTACTTC.